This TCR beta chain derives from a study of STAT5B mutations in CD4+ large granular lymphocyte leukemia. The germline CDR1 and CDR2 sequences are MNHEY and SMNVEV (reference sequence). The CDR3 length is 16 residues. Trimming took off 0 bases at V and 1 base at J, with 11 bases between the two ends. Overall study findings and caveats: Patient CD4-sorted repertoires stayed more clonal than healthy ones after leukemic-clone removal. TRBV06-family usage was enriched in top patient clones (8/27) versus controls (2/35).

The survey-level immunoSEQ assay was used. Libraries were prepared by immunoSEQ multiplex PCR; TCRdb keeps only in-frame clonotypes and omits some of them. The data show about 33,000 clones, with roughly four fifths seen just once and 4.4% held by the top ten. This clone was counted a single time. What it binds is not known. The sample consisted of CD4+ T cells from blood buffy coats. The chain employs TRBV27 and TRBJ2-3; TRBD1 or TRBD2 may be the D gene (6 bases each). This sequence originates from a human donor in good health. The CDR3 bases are TGTGCCAGCAGTTTATCCCGGGGGCTCGGCACAGATACGCAGTATTTT. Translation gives CASSLSRGLGTDTQYF.